This TCR beta chain originates from a study of CD8 T cells in ankylosing spondylitis. Study-wide points: Reported data indicate significant enrichment of disease-linked clones within matched ankylosing spondylitis synovial fluid. There was a TCR beta motif, made of several highly homologous variants, that appeared characteristic of ankylosing spondylitis blood.

CDR3 size: 15 residues. With 10 bases clipped from V and 5 bases from J, the junction kept 13 bases outside the gene matches. Germline CDR1 SNHLY, CDR2 FYNNEI. This clonotype was counted many times. Its target is not known. From the 5' RACE reads, TCRdb called clonotypes with MiXCR, one entry per CDR3 protein. The sample consists of tens of thousands of distinct CDR3 sequences, 8% to 13% of them appearing once. The chain has TRBV2 and TRBJ2-1, with 8 bases aligning to TRBD2. This clonotype was obtained from a male donor with ankylosing spondylitis or in good health (not recorded which). The sample was blood, either unsorted or a sorted T cell fraction (not recorded which). This CDR3 is CATSQVGGADNEQFF. The CDR3 DNA reads TGTGCCACCTCCCAGGTCGGGGGGGCTGACAATGAGCAGTTCTTC. Variable domain in full (rest from reference TRBV2 and TRBJ2-1): EPEVTQTPSHQVTQMGQEVILRCVPISNHLYFYWYRQILGQKVEFLVSFYNNEISEKSEIFDDQFSVERPDGSNFTLKIRSTKLEDSAMYFCATSQVGGADNEQFFGPGTRLTVL.